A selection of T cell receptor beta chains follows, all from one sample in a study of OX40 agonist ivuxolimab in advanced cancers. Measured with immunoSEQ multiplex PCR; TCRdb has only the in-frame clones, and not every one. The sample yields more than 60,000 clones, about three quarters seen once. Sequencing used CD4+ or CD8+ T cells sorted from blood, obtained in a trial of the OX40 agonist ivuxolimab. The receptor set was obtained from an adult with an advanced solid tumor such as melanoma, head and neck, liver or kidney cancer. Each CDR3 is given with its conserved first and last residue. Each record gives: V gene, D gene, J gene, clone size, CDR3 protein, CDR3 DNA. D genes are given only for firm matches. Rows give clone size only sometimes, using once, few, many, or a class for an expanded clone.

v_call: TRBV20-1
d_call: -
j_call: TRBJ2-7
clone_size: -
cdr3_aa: CSADISYEQYF
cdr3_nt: TGCAGTGCGGACATCTCCTACGAGCAGTACTTC

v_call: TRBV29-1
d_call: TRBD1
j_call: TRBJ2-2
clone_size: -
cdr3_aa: CSVQKQGGKVSGELFF
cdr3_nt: TGCAGCGTACAAAAACAGGGGGGAAAGGTGAGCGGGGAGCTGTTTTTT

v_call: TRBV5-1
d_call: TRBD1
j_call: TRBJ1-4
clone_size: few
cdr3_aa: CASSPGGGNEKLFF
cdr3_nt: TGCGCCAGCAGCCCAGGGGGCGGAAATGAAAAACTGTTTTTT

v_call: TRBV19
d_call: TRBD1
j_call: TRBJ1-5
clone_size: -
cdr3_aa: CASTPGQGARQPQHF
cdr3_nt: TGTGCCAGTACCCCCGGACAGGGGGCGAGGCAGCCCCAGCATTTT

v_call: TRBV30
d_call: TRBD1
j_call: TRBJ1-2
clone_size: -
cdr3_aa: CAWAGGEGYGYTF
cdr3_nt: TGTGCCTGGGCAGGGGGCGAAGGTTATGGCTACACCTTC

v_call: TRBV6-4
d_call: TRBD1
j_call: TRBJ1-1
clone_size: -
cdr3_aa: CASQIKQGYGTEAFF
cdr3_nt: TGTGCCAGCCAAATAAAACAGGGGTATGGCACTGAAGCTTTCTTT

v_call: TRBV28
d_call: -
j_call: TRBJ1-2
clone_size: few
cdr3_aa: CASSPGPGGYTF
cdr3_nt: TGTGCCAGCAGTCCAGGGCCAGGAGGCTACACCTTC

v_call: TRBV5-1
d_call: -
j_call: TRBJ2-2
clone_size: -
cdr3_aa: CASSGLAADTGELFF
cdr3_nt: TGCGCCAGCAGCGGCCTAGCAGCCGACACCGGGGAGCTGTTTTTT

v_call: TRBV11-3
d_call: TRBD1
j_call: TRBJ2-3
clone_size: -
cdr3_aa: CASSSGQGTSTDTQYF
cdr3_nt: TGTGCCAGCAGCTCCGGACAGGGAACTAGCACAGATACGCAGTATTTT

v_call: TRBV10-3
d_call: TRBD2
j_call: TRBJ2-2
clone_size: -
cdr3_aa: CAISPTLSGNGGGELFF
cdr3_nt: TGTGCCATCAGCCCTACCCTGAGCGGGAATGGTGGCGGGGAGCTGTTTTTT

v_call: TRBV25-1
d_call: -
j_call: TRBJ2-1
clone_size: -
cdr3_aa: CASSEYRTYNEQFF
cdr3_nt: TGTGCCAGCAGTGAATATAGGACCTACAATGAGCAGTTCTTC

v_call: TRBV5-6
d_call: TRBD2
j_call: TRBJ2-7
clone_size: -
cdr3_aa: CASSLPTGGRAYEQYF
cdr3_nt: TGTGCCAGCAGCTTGCCGACCGGAGGGAGGGCCTACGAGCAGTACTTC

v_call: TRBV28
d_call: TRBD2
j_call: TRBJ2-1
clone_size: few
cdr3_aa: CASSETSGVHNEQFF
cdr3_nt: TGTGCCAGCAGTGAGACTAGCGGGGTTCACAATGAGCAGTTCTTC

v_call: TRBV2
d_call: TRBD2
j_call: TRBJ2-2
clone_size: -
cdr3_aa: CASRVEGGSTGELFF
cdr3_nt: TGTGCCAGCCGAGTAGAGGGAGGGAGCACCGGGGAGCTGTTTTTT

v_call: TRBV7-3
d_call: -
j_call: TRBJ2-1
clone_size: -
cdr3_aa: CASSSPVEGNEQFF
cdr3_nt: TGTGCCAGCAGCTCCCCCGTGGAGGGGAATGAGCAGTTCTTC

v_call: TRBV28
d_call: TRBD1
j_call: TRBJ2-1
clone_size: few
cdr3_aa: CASTMRGHRDGYNEQFF
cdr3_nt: TGTGCCAGCACCATGAGGGGGCACAGGGATGGCTACAATGAGCAGTTCTTC

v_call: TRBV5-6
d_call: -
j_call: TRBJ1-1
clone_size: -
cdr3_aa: CASSLGTLGGTTEAFF
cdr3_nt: TGTGCCAGCAGCTTGGGGACCCTCGGGGGAACCACTGAAGCTTTCTTT

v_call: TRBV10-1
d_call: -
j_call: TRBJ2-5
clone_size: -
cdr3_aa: CASISGRRETQYF
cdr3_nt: TGCGCCAGCATTTCAGGGCGCCGAGAGACCCAGTACTTC

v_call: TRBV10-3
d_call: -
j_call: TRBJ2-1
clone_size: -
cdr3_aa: CAISASESSSYNEQFF
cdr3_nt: TGTGCCATCAGTGCCAGTGAGTCGAGCTCCTACAATGAGCAGTTCTTC

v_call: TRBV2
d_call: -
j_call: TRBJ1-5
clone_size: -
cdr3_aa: CASSVDRINQPQHF
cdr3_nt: TGTGCCAGCAGTGTAGACAGAATCAATCAGCCCCAGCATTTT

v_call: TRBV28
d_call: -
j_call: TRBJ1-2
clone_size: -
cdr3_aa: CASSLIQGYGYTF
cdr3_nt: TGTGCCAGCAGTTTAATTCAGGGCTATGGCTACACCTTC

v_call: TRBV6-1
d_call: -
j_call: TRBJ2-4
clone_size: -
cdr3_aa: CASSEAWQTLGNIQYF
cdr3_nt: TGTGCCAGCAGTGAAGCGTGGCAGACCCTGGGAAACATTCAGTACTTC

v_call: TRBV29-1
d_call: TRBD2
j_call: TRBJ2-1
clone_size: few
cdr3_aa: CSAGGLAANEQFF
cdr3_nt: TGCAGCGCCGGGGGACTAGCGGCCAATGAGCAGTTCTTC

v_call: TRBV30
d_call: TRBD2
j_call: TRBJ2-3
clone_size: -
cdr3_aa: CAWSVASGGLFSTDTQYF
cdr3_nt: TGTGCCTGGAGTGTGGCTAGCGGGGGCCTATTTAGCACAGATACGCAGTATTTT

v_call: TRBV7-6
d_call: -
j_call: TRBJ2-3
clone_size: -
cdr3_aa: CASSRGPPVVGGSDTQYF
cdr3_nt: TGTGCCAGCAGCCGCGGACCTCCAGTGGTTGGTGGTTCAGATACGCAGTATTTT

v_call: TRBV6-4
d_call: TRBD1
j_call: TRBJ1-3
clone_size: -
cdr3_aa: CASSGTGTVWTGNTIYF
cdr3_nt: TGTGCCAGCAGTGGGACAGGGACTGTGTGGACTGGAAACACCATATATTTT

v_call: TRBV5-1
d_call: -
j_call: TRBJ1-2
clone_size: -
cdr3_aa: CASSQPLDGYYGYTF
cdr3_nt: TGCGCCAGCAGCCAACCCCTTGACGGATACTATGGCTACACCTTC

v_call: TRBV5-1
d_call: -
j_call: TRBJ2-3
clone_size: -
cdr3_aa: CASSFQGVGTDTQYF
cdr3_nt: TGCGCCAGCAGCTTCCAGGGTGTGGGCACAGATACGCAGTATTTT

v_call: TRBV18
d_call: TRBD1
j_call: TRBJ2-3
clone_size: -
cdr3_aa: CASSPIQGASADTQYF
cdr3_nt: TGTGCCAGCTCACCAATTCAGGGGGCGTCGGCAGATACGCAGTATTTT

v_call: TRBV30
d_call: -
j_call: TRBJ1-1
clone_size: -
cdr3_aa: CAWSGSQVPRLFMNTEAFF
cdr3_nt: TGTGCCTGGAGTGGATCACAGGTCCCTAGGCTTTTTATGAACACTGAAGCTTTCTTT

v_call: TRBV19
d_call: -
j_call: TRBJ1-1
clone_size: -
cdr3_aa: CASSSLLNTEAFF
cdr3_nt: TGTGCCAGTAGTAGTCTGTTGAACACTGAAGCTTTCTTT

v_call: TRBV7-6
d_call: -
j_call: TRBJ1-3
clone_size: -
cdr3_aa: CASSTGLAGNTIYF
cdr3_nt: TGTGCCAGCAGCACCGGGTTGGCTGGAAACACCATATATTTT

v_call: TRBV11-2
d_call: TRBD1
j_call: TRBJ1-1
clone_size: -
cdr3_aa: CASSSISHYRGMNTEAFF
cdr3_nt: TGTGCCAGCAGCTCCATATCCCACTACAGGGGAATGAACACTGAAGCTTTCTTT

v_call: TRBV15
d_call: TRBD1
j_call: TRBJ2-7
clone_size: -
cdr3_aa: CATSRSWTGKYEQYF
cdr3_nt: TGTGCCACCAGCAGATCTTGGACAGGGAAATACGAGCAGTACTTC

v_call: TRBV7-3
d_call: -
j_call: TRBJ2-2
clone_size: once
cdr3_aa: CASSLTSAGAYTGELFF
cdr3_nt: TGTGCCAGCAGCTTAACGTCGGCGGGGGCGTACACCGGGGAGCTGTTTTTT

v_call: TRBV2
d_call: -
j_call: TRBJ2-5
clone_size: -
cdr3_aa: CASNGGTYQETQYF
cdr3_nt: TGTGCCAGCAACGGGGGAACGTACCAAGAGACCCAGTACTTC

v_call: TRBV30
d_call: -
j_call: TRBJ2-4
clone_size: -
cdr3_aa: CAWSGRGYKNIQYF
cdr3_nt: TGTGCCTGGAGCGGAAGGGGGTACAAAAACATTCAGTACTTC

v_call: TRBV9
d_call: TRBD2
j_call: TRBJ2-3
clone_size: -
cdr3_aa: CASSAGGGVQYF
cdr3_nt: TGTGCCAGCAGCGCTGGCGGGGGGGTGCAGTATTTT